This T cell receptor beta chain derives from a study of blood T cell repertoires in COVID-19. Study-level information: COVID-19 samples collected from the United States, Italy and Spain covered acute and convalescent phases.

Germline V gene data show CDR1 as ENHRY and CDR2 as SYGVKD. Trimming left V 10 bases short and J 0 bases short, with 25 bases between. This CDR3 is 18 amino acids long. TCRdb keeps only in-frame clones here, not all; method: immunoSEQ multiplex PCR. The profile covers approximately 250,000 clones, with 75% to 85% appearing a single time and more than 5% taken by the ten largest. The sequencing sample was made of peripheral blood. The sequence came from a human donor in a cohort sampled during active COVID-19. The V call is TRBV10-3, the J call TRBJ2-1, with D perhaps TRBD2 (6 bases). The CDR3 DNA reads TGTGCCACAACTCAGCGGGCCCCTGGAATAAGCTCCTACAATGAGCAGTTCTTC. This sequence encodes CATTQRAPGISSYNEQFF.